Following are 29 T cell receptor beta chains from one sample sequenced in a study of T cells in Graves' hyperthyroidism and ophthalmopathy. Amplified regions were TCR beta CDR3 sequences from RNA transcripts. The HTBI primer set served for first-round RT-PCR of the TCR CDR3. TCRdb used MiXCR to reprocess the multiplex PCR reads, holding one entry per CDR3 protein. The sample carries hundreds of thousands of distinct CDR3 sequences, around 15% recorded once. Sample: blood. These receptor sequences come from a woman under 30 with Graves' hyperthyroidism.

J is TRBJ2-1 and V is TRBV20-1; D might be TRBD2 (6 bases). This CDR3 has 16 amino acids. Germline V gene sequence: CDR1 DFQATT, CDR2 SNEGSKA (reference sequence). Trimming took 0 bases from V and 4 from J, leaving 16 bases between them. The CDR3 DNA reads as TGCAGTGCTAGAGATTCCGGGGGATTGAAGTACAATGAGCAGTTCTTC. Amino acids: CSARDSGGLKYNEQFF.

This clonotype has ten or more counts. J is TRBJ2-7 and V is TRBV2; 10 positions match TRBD1. The CDR3 contains 13 residues. V gave up 7 bases and J gave up 4 bases; unmatched junction bases: 4. The V gene's germline CDR1 is SNHLY and CDR2 FYNNEI. DNA for the CDR3: TGTGCCAGCACTGGGGACAGGGGTTACGAGCAGTACTTC. Protein product: CASTGDRGYEQYF.

This clonotype was counted a few times. The chain uses TRBV19 and TRBJ1-5; 9 positions match TRBD1. The J segment lost 6 bases and the V segment lost 10 bases, leaving 13 bases of the junction unmatched. The germline gives CDR1 LNHDA, CDR2 SQIVND (reference sequence). This CDR3 comprises 15 residues. Here the CDR3 reads CATKWVGTGSQPQHF. The CDR3 nucleotides are TGTGCCACTAAGTGGGTGGGGACAGGGAGTCAGCCCCAGCATTTT.

This clonotype was picked up many times. V gene TRBV6-2 or TRBV6-3 combines with J gene TRBJ1-1, with a possible D match to TRBD1 (5 bases). Germline CDR1 reads MNHEY; CDR2 reads SVGEGT. The CDR3 spans 13 residues. The V end was cut by 2 bases, the J end by 4 bases, with 8 bases between. The CDR3 loop reads CASSYLGATEAFF. The CDR3 bases are TGTGCCAGCAGTTACCTAGGGGCCACTGAAGCTTTCTTT.

For this clonotype: A read error may explain this, as a much larger clone is one base away. The J gene is TRBJ1-2, the V gene TRBV2; no reliable D call. Trimming took 8 bases from V and 4 from J, leaving 14 bases between them. Germline V gene sequence: CDR1 SNHLY, CDR2 FYNNEI. This CDR3 comprises 13 residues. CDR3 in amino acids: CASHAMWGYGYTF. The CDR3 DNA reads as TGTGCCAGCCATGCGATGTGGGGCTATGGCTACACCTTC.

This chain joins TRBV14 and TRBJ1-5; 7 bases align to TRBD1. V was pared by 4 bases and J by 4 bases, with 4 bases of the junction left unmatched. The CDR3 sequence is 14 residues long. The germline gives CDR1 SGHDN, CDR2 FVKESK. The CDR3 DNA follows: TGTGCCAGCAGCCCGGGACAGCCGAATCAGCCCCAGCATTTT. Amino acid sequence: CASSPGQPNQPQHF.

Only one count was recorded for this clonotype. The rearrangement uses TRBV2 and TRBJ2-7, with TRBD2 matching over 11 bases. This CDR3 is built from 15 residues. The ends lost 4 bases at V and 4 bases at J; junction bases unmatched: 6. Looked up from germline, CDR1 is SNHLY and CDR2 is FYNNEI. The CDR3 sequence: CASSGRLAGPYEQYF. The DNA for the CDR3 is TGTGCCAGCAGTGGACGACTAGCGGGGCCTTACGAGCAGTACTTC.

CDR3 DNA: TGTGCCAGCAGCTTAGGGCCAGGTTGGTCGGGAAATGAGCAGTTCTTC. This translates into CASSLGPGWSGNEQFF. This sequence joins TRBV7-2 and TRBJ2-1; possibly TRBD2 for D (5 bases). V was cut by 1 base and J by 7 bases, with 17 bases left in between. CDR3 size: 16 residues. Germline V lookup: CDR1 SGHTA, CDR2 FQGNSA.

The V and J genes are TRBV11-3 and TRBJ1-3; maybe TRBD1 (5 bases). CDR3 length: 16 residues. In germline, CDR1 is SGHNT, CDR2 YENEEA. Trimming cost V 0 bases and J 0 bases, with 9 bases left between them. In DNA form, the CDR3 reads TGTGCCAGCAGCTTAGATCTGGGGGGCTCTGGAAACACCATATATTTT. Translating gives CASSLDLGGSGNTIYF.

This clonotype was observed at least ten times. This chain connects TRBV11-2 to TRBJ2-3; D may be TRBD2 (6 bases). This CDR3 comprises 17 residues. Per germline, CDR1 SGHAT and CDR2 FQNNGV. Trimming took off 7 bases at V and 0 bases at J, with 20 bases between the two ends. The DNA of the CDR3 is TGTGCCAGCACCCGACTTGGCCCTAGCGTTAGCACAGATACGCAGTATTTT. It encodes CASTRLGPSVSTDTQYF.

This clonotype showed up just a few times. A read error may produce the germline difference seen at one junction end. The chain recombines TRBV28 with TRBJ2-7, with 7 bases lining up with TRBD1. The CDR3 runs to 12 residues. Germline lookup yields CDR1 MDHEN and CDR2 SYDVKM. The CDR3 bases are TGTGCCAGCAGTTTATCTCGGGACAGAATTCACTTC. Translation gives CASSLSRDRIHF. Based on the CDR3 plus reference TRBV28 and TRBJ2-7, the full variable domain is DVKVTQSSRYLVKRTGEKVFLECVQDMDHENMFWYRQDPGLGLRLIYFSYDVKMKEKGDIPEGYSVSREKKERFSLILESASTNQTSMYLCASSLSRDRIHFGPGTRLTVT.

This clonotype was detected many times. The V and J genes are TRBV7-2 and TRBJ2-5, with 8 bases fitting TRBD1. Germline lookup yields CDR1 SGHTA and CDR2 FQGNSA. This CDR3 comprises 16 residues. V shed 5 bases and J 3 bases; nucleotides not matched to a gene: 11. This chain's CDR3 is CASSLPTLQGEETQYF. The CDR3 DNA is TGTGCCAGCAGCCTTCCGACCCTACAGGGGGAAGAGACCCAGTACTTC.

This clonotype appeared many times. The chain combines TRBV3-1 with TRBJ2-1; D perhaps matches TRBD1 (6 bases). Trimming pared 6 bases from V and 3 bases from J, leaving 15 bases between. Germline loops: CDR1 LGHDT, CDR2 YNNKEL (reference sequence). The CDR3 extends over 15 amino acids. The CDR3 sequence is CASREEGQLYNEQFF. CDR3 DNA: TGTGCCAGCAGAGAGGAAGGACAGCTCTACAATGAGCAGTTCTTC.

This clonotype was counted only a few times. CDR3 protein: CASRYAGGYEQYF. DNA for the CDR3: TGTGCCAGCAGATATGCGGGGGGCTACGAGCAGTACTTC. This chain connects TRBV14 to TRBJ2-7; TRBD2 agrees at 8 bases. With V trimmed by 6 bases and J by 3 bases, 4 bases remained unmatched. This CDR3 has 13 residues. The germline CDR1 and CDR2 sequences are SGHDN and FVKESK.

V usage is TRBV7-2 and J usage is TRBJ2-1; 12 nucleotides match TRBD2. V was pared by 0 bases and J by 6 bases, with 6 bases of the junction left unmatched. This CDR3 contains 17 residues. Germline CDR1 SGHTA, CDR2 FQGNSA. The CDR3 nucleotides read TGTGCCAGCAGCTTAGCTCTTCGGACTAGCGGGGTCAATGAGCAGTTCTTC. The encoded protein is CASSLALRTSGVNEQFF.

The gene calls are TRBV28 and TRBJ2-1, with D maybe TRBD1 (6 bases). V lost 5 bases to trimming and J lost 4 bases, with 12 bases between them. The CDR3 length is 14 residues. Looked up from germline, CDR1 is MDHEN and CDR2 is SYDVKM. CDR3 protein: CASSAFRGYNEQFF. The CDR3 coding sequence is TGTGCCAGCAGTGCATTCAGGGGATACAATGAGCAGTTCTTC.

In this sample, this clonotype turned up many times. Sequence at one end of the junction differs from germline and may be a read error. This chain uses TRBV5-1 with TRBJ2-7, with D possibly TRBD1 on 5 matching bases. The length of the CDR3 is 14 residues. CDR1 is SGHRS and CDR2 is YFSETQ in the germline V gene. CDR3 in amino acids: CASSLQASSYEQYF. CDR3 sequence (DNA): TGTGCCAGCAGTTTACAGGCCAGCTCCTACGAGCAGTACTTC.

The chain is built from TRBV4-2 and TRBJ1-1; D is perhaps TRBD1 (5 bases). The CDR3 runs 16 residues. V was pared by 1 base and J by 0 bases, with 12 bases between. From germline, CDR1 is LGHNA and CDR2 YNFKEQ. CDR3 sequence: CASSQVMGRMNTEAFF. The CDR3 bases are TGTGCCAGCAGCCAAGTGATGGGACGGATGAACACTGAAGCTTTCTTT.

The table lists this clonotype with many counts. The gene calls are TRBV7-9 and TRBJ2-1; 7 positions match TRBD1. Germline V gene sequence: CDR1 SEHNR, CDR2 FQNEAQ (reference sequence). The trim removed 1 base at V and 11 bases at J, leaving 11 bases unmatched. The CDR3 loop spans 15 amino acids. For the CDR3, the DNA is TGTGCCAGCAGCTTAGTGCAGTCTATACAGGGGAAGCAGTTCTTC. Translated: CASSLVQSIQGKQFF.

The chain carries TRBV9 and TRBJ2-3; 8 nucleotides agree with TRBD2. The CDR3 runs to 16 residues. The germline CDR1 and CDR2 sequences are SGDLS and YYNGEE. V lost 0 bases, J lost 2 bases, and 5 bases stayed unmatched. CDR3 sequence (DNA): TGTGCCAGCAGCGTAGGCGCGGGAGGCCACACAGATACGCAGTATTTT. Protein product: CASSVGAGGHTDTQYF.

The CDR3 protein is CASSFRRAGGIAGELFF. The DNA for the CDR3 is TGCGCCAGCAGCTTTCGCCGGGCCGGTGGAATTGCCGGGGAGCTGTTTTTT. This chain uses TRBV4-3 with TRBJ2-2; D gene ambiguous. V lost 5 bases to trimming and J lost 6 bases, with 22 bases between them. This CDR3 spans 17 amino acids. Germline V gene sequence: CDR1 LGHNA, CDR2 YSLEER.

The rearrangement links TRBV6-1 to TRBJ2-7, with 9 positions matching TRBD1. The CDR3 has 15 amino acids. With V trimmed by 4 bases and J by 0 bases, 4 bases remained unmatched. Germline V CDR1 and CDR2: MNHNS, SASEGT. CDR3 nucleotide sequence: TGTGCCAGCAGTGTGGGACAGGGCCTCTCCTACGAGCAGTACTTC. Protein sequence: CASSVGQGLSYEQYF.

J is TRBJ1-5 and V is TRBV10-2; D call uncertain. The germline V gene encodes CDR1 WSHSY and CDR2 SAAADI. The CDR3 is made up of 13 amino acids. V lost 4 bases to trimming and J lost 4 bases, with 8 bases between them. As DNA, the CDR3 is TGCGCCAGCAGTGGAGTCCCTAATCAGCCCCAGCATTTT. Its translation: CASSGVPNQPQHF.

This clonotype came up many times. The chain has TRBV28 and TRBJ2-1; D remains unclear. This CDR3 comprises 17 residues. With 2 bases removed from V and 4 bases from J, the gap between germline ends came to 18 bases. The germline V gene encodes CDR1 MDHEN and CDR2 SYDVKM. The CDR3 DNA is TGTGCCAGCAGTTTAATGTATGGGGAAACGAGATACAATGAGCAGTTCTTC. Translated: CASSLMYGETRYNEQFF.

Ten or more counts support this clonotype. This chain links TRBV11-2 with TRBJ2-1; no clear D. The CDR3 is 14 residues long. Looked up from germline, CDR1 is SGHAT and CDR2 is FQNNGV. V was pared by 3 bases and J by 8 bases, with 14 bases between. The CDR3 DNA reads TGTGCCAGCAGCTTGAGGATAGGCCGGGATGAGCAGTTCTTC. Its translation is CASSLRIGRDEQFF.

This clonotype was seen more than once but under ten times. V and J are TRBV6-2 or TRBV6-3 and TRBJ1-5; no clear D. CDR1 MNHEY and CDR2 SVGEGT come from the germline V gene. CDR3 size: 14 residues. Trimming removed 6 bases from V and 3 bases from J, with 12 bases in between. CDR3 sequence reads: CASSPSQFNQPQHF. The CDR3 bases are TGTGCCAGCAGCCCGTCCCAATTCAATCAGCCCCAGCATTTT.

This clonotype showed up many times. The chain employs TRBV3-1 and TRBJ2-7; possible D gene TRBD1, 6 bases. Germline values: CDR1 LGHDT, CDR2 YNNKEL (reference sequence). This CDR3 has 14 amino acids. The germline V and J ends were trimmed by 5 bases and 4 bases, with 15 bases remaining between them. The CDR3 is CASSYRTQGYEQYF. Here the CDR3 DNA reads TGTGCCAGCAGCTATCGAACCCAGGGGTACGAGCAGTACTTC.

There are a few counts of this clonotype. This chain joins TRBV7-9 and TRBJ1-5; D ambiguous. Germline V lookup: CDR1 SEHNR, CDR2 FQNEAQ (reference sequence). This CDR3 has 15 residues. Trimming stripped 4 bases from V and 7 bases from J, with 17 bases between. CDR3: CASSSLGALTQPQHF. In DNA form, the CDR3 reads TGTGCCAGCAGCTCCCTGGGCGCCCTAACCCAGCCCCAGCATTTT.

The chain uses TRBV6-2 or TRBV6-3 and TRBJ1-1; 11 bases are shared with TRBD1. CDR1 and CDR2 from the germline V gene are MNHEY and SVGEGT. J lost 7 bases, V lost 5 bases, and 9 bases had no gene match. This CDR3 is 15 amino acids long. In DNA form, the CDR3 reads TGTGCCAGCAGTCGTTGGACAGGGGGCTCTGGTGAAGCTTTCTTT. Translation gives CASSRWTGGSGEAFF.